A selection of T cell receptor beta chains follows, all from one sample in a study of vaccination effects on CD4 cells after COVID-19. The antigens of these receptors remain unknown. TCRdb keeps only in-frame clones here, not all; method: immunoSEQ multiplex PCR. The data show about 60,000 clones, 81% seen once. The sequencing here drew on CD4+ T cells from PBMCs cultured with HCoV-229E spike peptides, taken before COVID-19 vaccination. These receptors were collected from a human donor who received a COVID-19 vaccine. Each CDR3 is given with its conserved first and last residue. D genes are given only for firm matches. Clone size is given for some rows only: seen once, a few or many times, or a class if the clone is expanded.

size,D,length,J,V,DNA,CDR3
NA,NA,12,TRBJ1-6,TRBV5-1,TGCGCCAGCAGCCTCGGAGATTCACCCCTCCACTTT,CASSLGDSPLHF
NA,NA,14,TRBJ1-4,TRBV18,TGTGCCAGCTCACCACGGGGGGCAGGGGAAAAACTGTTTTTT,CASSPRGAGEKLFF
NA,NA,15,TRBJ1-2,TRBV6-2/TRBV6-3,TGTGCCAGCAGCCGCTGGACTAGGGGAATAGATGGCTACACCTTC,CASSRWTRGIDGYTF
NA,NA,13,TRBJ1-2,TRBV30,TGTGCCTGGAGTGTTGGTTCTAACTATGGCTACACCTTC,CAWSVGSNYGYTF
NA,NA,15,TRBJ2-2,TRBV6-2/TRBV6-3,TGTGCCAGCAGCGACGTCGAGGGGGGCACCGGGGAGCTGTTTTTT,CASSDVEGGTGELFF
NA,NA,13,TRBJ1-6,TRBV9,TGTGCCAGCCGTTCCGTTGACGGGTCACCCCTCCACTTT,CASRSVDGSPLHF
once,NA,16,TRBJ1-5,TRBV5-1,TGCGCCAGCAGCTTGGGAGCAGGGGACTTGGGTCAGCCCCAGCATTTT,CASSLGAGDLGQPQHF
few,NA,13,TRBJ1-2,TRBV4-1,TGCGCCAGCAGCCATCCCGGAGGGCAAGGCTACACCTTC,CASSHPGGQGYTF
NA,NA,13,TRBJ1-2,TRBV2,TGTGCCAGCAAATTAAGCGGGGCGCAGGGCTACACCTTC,CASKLSGAQGYTF
NA,NA,19,TRBJ1-5,TRBV30,TGTGCCTGGAGTGTACAAGGTTTGCGGGGGGCAATAAGGAATCAGCCCCAGCATTTT,CAWSVQGLRGAIRNQPQHF
NA,NA,17,TRBJ1-4,TRBV7-8,TGTGCCAGCAGCTTAGTATTGGGGGGTTCAACTAATGAAAAACTGTTTTTT,CASSLVLGGSTNEKLFF
NA,TRBD2,17,TRBJ2-2,TRBV5-4,TGTGCCAGCAGCTTGGGCGGAATAGCGGGGGTCACCGGGGAGCTGTTTTTT,CASSLGGIAGVTGELFF
NA,NA,15,TRBJ1-1,TRBV7-6,TGTGCCAGCAGCTTAGCGCTCGAGGGAGGCACTGAAGCTTTCTTT,CASSLALEGGTEAFF
NA,TRBD1,16,TRBJ1-5,TRBV5-6,TGTGCCAGCAGCTTGGGGACAGGGGCTAGCAATCAGCCCCAGCATTTT,CASSLGTGASNQPQHF
NA,TRBD2,15,TRBJ2-5,TRBV6-1,TGTGCCAGCAGTGATGGCGGGGGGGCCACCGGGACCCAGTACTTC,CASSDGGGATGTQYF
NA,NA,13,TRBJ1-2,TRBV29-1,TGCAGCGTTCGGATTGGAGGGCAATATGGCTACACCTTC,CSVRIGGQYGYTF